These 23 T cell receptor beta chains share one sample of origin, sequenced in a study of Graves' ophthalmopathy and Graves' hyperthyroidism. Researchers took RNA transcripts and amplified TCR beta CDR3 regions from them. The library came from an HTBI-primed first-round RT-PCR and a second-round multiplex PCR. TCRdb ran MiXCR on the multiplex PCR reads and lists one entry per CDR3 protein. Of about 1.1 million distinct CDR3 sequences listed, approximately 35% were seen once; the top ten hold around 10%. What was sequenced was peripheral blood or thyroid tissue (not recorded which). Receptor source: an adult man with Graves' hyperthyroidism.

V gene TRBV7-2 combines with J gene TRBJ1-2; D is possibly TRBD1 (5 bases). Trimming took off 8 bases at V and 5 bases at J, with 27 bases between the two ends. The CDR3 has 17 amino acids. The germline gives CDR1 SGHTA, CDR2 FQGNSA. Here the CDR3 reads CASSPRIFQGQEYGYTF. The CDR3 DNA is TGTGCCAGCTCACCCCGTATTTTCCAGGGTCAAGAATATGGCTACACCTTC.

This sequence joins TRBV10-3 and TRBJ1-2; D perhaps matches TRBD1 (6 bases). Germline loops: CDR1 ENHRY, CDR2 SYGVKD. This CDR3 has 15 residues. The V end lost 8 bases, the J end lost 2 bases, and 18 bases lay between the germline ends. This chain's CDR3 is CAIGGTDRLNYGYTF. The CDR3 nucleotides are TGTGCCATCGGGGGTACCGACAGGCTCAACTATGGCTACACCTTC.

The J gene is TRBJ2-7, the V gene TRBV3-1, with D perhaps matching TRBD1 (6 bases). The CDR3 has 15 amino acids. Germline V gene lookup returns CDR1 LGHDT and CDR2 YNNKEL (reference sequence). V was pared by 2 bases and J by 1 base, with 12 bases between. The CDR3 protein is CASSQRTVSSYEQYF. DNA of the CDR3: TGTGCCAGCAGCCAAAGGACAGTTTCTTCCTACGAGCAGTACTTC.

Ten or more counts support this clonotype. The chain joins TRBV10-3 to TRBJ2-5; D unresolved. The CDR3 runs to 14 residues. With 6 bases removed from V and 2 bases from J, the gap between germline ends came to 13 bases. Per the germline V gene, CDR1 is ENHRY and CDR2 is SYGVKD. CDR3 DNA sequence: TGTGCCATCAGGGACCTTTGGCAGCAAGAGACCCAGTACTTC. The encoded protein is CAIRDLWQQETQYF.

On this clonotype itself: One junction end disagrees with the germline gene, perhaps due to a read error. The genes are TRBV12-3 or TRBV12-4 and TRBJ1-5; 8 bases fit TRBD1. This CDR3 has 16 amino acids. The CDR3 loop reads CASRGQGADSNQHQHF. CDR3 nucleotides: TGTGCCAGCAGGGGCCAGGGGGCTGACAGCAATCAGCACCAGCATTTT.

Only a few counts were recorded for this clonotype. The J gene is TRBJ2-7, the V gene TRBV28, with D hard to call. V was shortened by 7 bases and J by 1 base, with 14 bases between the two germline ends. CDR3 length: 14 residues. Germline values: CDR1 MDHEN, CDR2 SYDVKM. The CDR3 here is CASIPGGSSYEQYF. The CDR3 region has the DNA TGTGCCAGCATCCCAGGCGGCAGTTCCTACGAGCAGTACTTC.

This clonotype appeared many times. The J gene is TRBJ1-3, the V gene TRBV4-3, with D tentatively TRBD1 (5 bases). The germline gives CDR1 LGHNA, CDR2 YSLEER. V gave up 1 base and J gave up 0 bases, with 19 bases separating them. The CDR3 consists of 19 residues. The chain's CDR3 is CASSQGVRDYPLSGNTIYF. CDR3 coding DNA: TGCGCCAGCAGCCAAGGTGTTAGGGACTATCCCCTCTCTGGAAACACCATATATTTT.

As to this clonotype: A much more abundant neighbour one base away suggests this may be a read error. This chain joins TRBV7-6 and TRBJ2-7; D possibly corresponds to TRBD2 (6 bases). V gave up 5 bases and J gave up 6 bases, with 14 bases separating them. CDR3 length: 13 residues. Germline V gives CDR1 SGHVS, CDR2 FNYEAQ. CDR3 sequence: CASSPIAGSEQYF. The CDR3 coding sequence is TGTGCCAGCAGCCCGATTGCGGGGTCCGAGCAGTACTTC.

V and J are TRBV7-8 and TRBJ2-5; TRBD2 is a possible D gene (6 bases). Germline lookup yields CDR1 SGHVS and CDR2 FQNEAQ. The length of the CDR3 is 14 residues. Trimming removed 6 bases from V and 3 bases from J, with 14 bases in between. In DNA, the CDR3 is TGTGCCAGCAGTTCGGGAGCGACAAAAGAGACCCAGTACTTC. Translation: CASSSGATKETQYF.

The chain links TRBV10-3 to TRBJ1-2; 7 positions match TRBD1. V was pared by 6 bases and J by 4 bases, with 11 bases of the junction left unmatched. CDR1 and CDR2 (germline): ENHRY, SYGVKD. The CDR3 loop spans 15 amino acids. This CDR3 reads CAISLGTVTSYGYTF. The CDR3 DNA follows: TGTGCCATCAGCCTAGGGACAGTCACTTCCTATGGCTACACCTTC.

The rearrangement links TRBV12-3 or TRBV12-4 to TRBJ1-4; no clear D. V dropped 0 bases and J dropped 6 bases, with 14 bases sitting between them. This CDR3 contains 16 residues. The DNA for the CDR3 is TGTGCCAGCAGTTTAGCGGTGAGGGCGCGTGATGAAAAACTGTTTTTT. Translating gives CASSLAVRARDEKLFF.

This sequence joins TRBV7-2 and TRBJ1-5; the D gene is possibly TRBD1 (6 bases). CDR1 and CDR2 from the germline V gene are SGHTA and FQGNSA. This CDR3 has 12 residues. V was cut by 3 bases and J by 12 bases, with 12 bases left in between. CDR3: CASSLREGDQHF. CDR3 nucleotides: TGTGCCAGCAGCTTGCGGGAGGGGGACCAGCATTTT.

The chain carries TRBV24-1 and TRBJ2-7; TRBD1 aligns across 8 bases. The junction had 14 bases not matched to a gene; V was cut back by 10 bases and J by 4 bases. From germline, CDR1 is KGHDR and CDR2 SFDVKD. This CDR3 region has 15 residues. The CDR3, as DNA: TGTGCCACAGCGCCAACCGGGACAGGCCAATACGAGCAGTACTTC. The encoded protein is CATAPTGTGQYEQYF.

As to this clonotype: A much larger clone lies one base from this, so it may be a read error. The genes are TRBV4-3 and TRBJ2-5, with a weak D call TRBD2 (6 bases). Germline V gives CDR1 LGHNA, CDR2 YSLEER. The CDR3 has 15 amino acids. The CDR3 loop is CAGSQGRGGVETQYF. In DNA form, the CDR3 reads TGCGCCGGCAGCCAAGGACGGGGAGGAGTGGAGACCCAGTACTTC.

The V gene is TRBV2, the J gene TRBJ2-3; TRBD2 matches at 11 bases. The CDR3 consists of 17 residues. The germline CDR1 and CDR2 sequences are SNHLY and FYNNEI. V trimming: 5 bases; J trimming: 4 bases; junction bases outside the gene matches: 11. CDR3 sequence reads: CASSPQNLAGGADTQYF. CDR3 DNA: TGTGCCAGCAGTCCCCAAAATCTAGCGGGGGGTGCAGATACGCAGTATTTT. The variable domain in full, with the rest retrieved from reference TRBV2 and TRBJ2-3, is EPEVTQTPSHQVTQMGQEVILRCVPISNHLYFYWYRQILGQKVEFLVSFYNNEISEKSEIFDDQFSVERPDGSNFTLKIRSTKLEDSAMYFCASSPQNLAGGADTQYFGPGTRLTVL.

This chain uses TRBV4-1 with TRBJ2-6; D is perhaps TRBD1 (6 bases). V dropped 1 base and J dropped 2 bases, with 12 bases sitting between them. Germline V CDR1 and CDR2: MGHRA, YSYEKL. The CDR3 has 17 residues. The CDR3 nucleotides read TGCGCCAGCAGCCAAGGCAGGGGAAAAACTGGGGCCAACGTCCTGACTTTC. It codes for CASSQGRGKTGANVLTF.

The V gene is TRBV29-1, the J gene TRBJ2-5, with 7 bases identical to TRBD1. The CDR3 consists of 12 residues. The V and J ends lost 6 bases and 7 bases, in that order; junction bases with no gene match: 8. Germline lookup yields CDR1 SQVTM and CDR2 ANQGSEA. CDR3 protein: CSVKQGLGTQYF. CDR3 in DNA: TGCAGCGTCAAACAGGGGCTGGGGACCCAGTACTTC.

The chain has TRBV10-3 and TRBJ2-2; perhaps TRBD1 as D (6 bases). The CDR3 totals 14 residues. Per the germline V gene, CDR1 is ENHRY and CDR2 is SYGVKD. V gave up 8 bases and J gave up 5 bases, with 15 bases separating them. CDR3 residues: CAIDSQGGTGELFF. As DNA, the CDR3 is TGTGCCATCGATTCACAGGGTGGGACCGGGGAGCTGTTTTTT.

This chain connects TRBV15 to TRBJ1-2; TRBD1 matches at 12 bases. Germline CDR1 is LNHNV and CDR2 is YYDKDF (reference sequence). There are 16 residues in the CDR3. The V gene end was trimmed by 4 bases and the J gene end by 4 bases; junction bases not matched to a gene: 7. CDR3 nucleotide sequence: TGTGCCACCAGCACTGAGGGACAGGGGGCTAGCTATGGCTACACCTTC. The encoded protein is CATSTEGQGASYGYTF.

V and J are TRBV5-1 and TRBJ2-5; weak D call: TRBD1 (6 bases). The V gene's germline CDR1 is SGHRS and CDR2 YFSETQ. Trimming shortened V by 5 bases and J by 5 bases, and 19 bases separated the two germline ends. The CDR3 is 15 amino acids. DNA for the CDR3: TGCGCCAGCAGGTTCAATCCCGCACAGGGCGAGACCCAGTACTTC. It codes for CASRFNPAQGETQYF.

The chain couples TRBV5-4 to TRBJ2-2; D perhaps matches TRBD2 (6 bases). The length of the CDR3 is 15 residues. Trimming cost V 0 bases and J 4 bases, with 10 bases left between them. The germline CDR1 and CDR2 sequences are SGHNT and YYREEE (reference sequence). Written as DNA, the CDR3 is TGTGCCAGCAGCTTGGATCTAGCGTTCACCGGGGAGCTGTTTTTT. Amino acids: CASSLDLAFTGELFF.

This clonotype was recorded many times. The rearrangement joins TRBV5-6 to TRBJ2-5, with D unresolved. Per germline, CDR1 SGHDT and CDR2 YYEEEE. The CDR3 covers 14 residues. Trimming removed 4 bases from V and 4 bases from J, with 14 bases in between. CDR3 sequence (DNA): TGTGCCAGCAGCCTCGTTGACCGAGGAGAGACCCAGTACTTC. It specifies CASSLVDRGETQYF.

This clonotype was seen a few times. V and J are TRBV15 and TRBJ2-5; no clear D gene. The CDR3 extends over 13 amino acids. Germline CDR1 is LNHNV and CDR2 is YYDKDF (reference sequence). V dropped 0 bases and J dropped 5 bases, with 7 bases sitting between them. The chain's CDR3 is CATSREGLETQYF. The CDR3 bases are TGTGCCACCAGCAGAGAAGGGTTGGAGACCCAGTACTTC.